Listed below are T cell receptor beta chains from one sample, sequenced in a study of long-term antiretroviral therapy in people with HIV. Assay used: immunoSEQ multiplex PCR; TCRdb lists only in-frame clones, some missing. This table holds some 31,000 clones, 95% to 98% found once. The specimen was unsorted PBMCs, collected 7.6 years after starting antiretroviral therapy. These receptors came from a man between 25 and 39 years old with HIV. Each CDR3 is given with its conserved first and last residue. The D gene is left open where the match is weak. Clone size is shown for a subset of rows, as once, few, many or a class of expanded clone.

CDR3 | DNA | size | V | D | J
CASSLWTARGDTQYF | TGTGCCAGCAGCTTATGGACAGCCAGGGGAGATACGCAGTATTTT | . | TRBV7-6 | . | TRBJ2-3
CASSQGTGPGNTIYF | TGTGCCAGCAGCCAAGGGACAGGGCCTGGAAACACCATATATTTT | once | TRBV4-2 | TRBD1 | TRBJ1-3
CSVEDRRGYNEQFF | TGCAGCGTTGAAGATCGGAGAGGGTACAATGAGCAGTTCTTC | . | TRBV29-1 | . | TRBJ2-1
CASSPPVAAGGELFF | TGCGCCAGCAGCCCCCCGGTAGCGGCGGGCGGGGAGCTGTTTTTT | . | TRBV5-1 | . | TRBJ2-2
CASSAGVGTEAFF | TGTGCCAGCAGCGCTGGGGTGGGCACTGAAGCTTTCTTT | once | TRBV7-3 | . | TRBJ1-1
CASKHGTALHQPQHF | TGTGCCAGCAAACACGGGACAGCCTTACATCAGCCCCAGCATTTT | . | TRBV6-1 | TRBD1 | TRBJ1-5
CASSLGVSTDTQYF | TGCGCCAGCAGCTTAGGGGTTAGCACAGATACGCAGTATTTT | . | TRBV5-1 | . | TRBJ2-3
CASSQGANRESSYEQYF | TGTGCCAGCAGCCAAGGGGCCAACAGGGAATCGTCCTACGAGCAGTACTTC | . | TRBV4-2 | . | TRBJ2-7
CASSFLGTQYF | TGTGCCAGCAGCTTCTTAGGTACGCAGTATTTT | . | TRBV5-4 | . | TRBJ2-3
CATGTGLSGANVLTF | TGCGCCACCGGGACAGGGCTTTCTGGGGCCAACGTCCTGACTTTC | . | TRBV10-2 | TRBD1 | TRBJ2-6
CASSLGPHGGEAFF | TGTGCCAGCAGCTTGGGGCCCCACGGGGGTGAAGCTTTCTTT | . | TRBV5-5 | . | TRBJ1-1